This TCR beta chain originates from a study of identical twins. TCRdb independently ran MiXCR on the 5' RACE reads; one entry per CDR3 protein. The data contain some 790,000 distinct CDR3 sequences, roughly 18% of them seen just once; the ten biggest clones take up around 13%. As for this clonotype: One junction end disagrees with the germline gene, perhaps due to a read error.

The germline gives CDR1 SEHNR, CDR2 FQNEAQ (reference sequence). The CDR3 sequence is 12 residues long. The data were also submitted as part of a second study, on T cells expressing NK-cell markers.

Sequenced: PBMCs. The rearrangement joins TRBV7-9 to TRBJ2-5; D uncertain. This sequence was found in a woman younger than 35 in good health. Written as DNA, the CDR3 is TGTGCCAGCGGCTTAAGACGGGAGACCCAGTACTTC. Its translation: CASGLRRETQYF.